A selection of T cell receptor beta chains follows, all from one sample in a study of T and B cells in COVID-19 patients. Each CDR3 protein is one row after TCRdb ran MiXCR on the multiplex PCR reads. The sample shows under 7,000 distinct CDR3 sequences, around 26% of them seen only once. The sequencing input was blood. These receptors came from a human donor with active COVID-19. Both conserved end residues are part of each CDR3. The D gene is left open where the match is weak. Clone size is given for some rows only: seen once, a few or many times, or a class if the clone is expanded.

clone size: -
V gene: TRBV20-1
J gene: TRBJ2-3
D gene: TRBD2
CDR3 protein: CSARAGGTDTQYF
CDR3 DNA: TGCAGTGCGAGAGCGGGAGGGACAGATACGCAGTATTTT

clone size: -
V gene: TRBV6-2/TRBV6-3
J gene: TRBJ2-1
D gene: TRBD2
CDR3 protein: CASRASGSHNEQFF
CDR3 DNA: TGTGCCAGCAGAGCTAGCGGGTCCCACAATGAGCAGTTCTTC

clone size: -
V gene: TRBV7-2
J gene: TRBJ2-5
D gene: -
CDR3 protein: CASSLDVGTAAQYF
CDR3 DNA: TGTGCCAGCAGCTTAGATGTGGGGACGGCGGCCCAGTACTTC

clone size: medium-sized
V gene: TRBV12-3/TRBV12-4
J gene: TRBJ2-5
D gene: -
CDR3 protein: CASSFGRGIQETQYF
CDR3 DNA: TGTGCCAGCAGTTTCGGTCGGGGGATACAAGAGACCCAGTACTTC

clone size: -
V gene: TRBV6-2/TRBV6-3
J gene: TRBJ2-4
D gene: TRBD1
CDR3 protein: CASSYRPGQGVQNIQYF
CDR3 DNA: TGTGCCAGCAGTTACCGACCGGGACAGGGGGTCCAAAACATTCAGTACTTC

clone size: -
V gene: TRBV28
J gene: TRBJ2-3
D gene: -
CDR3 protein: CASSSRTQYF
CDR3 DNA: TGTGCCAGCAGTTCCCGGACGCAGTATTTT

clone size: medium-sized
V gene: TRBV27
J gene: TRBJ1-5
D gene: TRBD1
CDR3 protein: CASSRQGTGGNQPQHF
CDR3 DNA: TGTGCCAGCTCCCGACAGGGGACGGGCGGCAATCAGCCCCAGCATTTT

clone size: few
V gene: TRBV19
J gene: TRBJ2-1
D gene: TRBD1
CDR3 protein: CASSIAGTGSYNEQFF
CDR3 DNA: TGTGCCAGTAGTATTGCCGGGACAGGGAGCTACAATGAGCAGTTCTTC

clone size: -
V gene: TRBV20-1
J gene: TRBJ1-1
D gene: -
CDR3 protein: CSAIRGGGTEAFF
CDR3 DNA: TGCAGTGCTATCAGGGGAGGAGGCACTGAAGCTTTCTTT

clone size: -
V gene: TRBV20-1
J gene: TRBJ2-1
D gene: TRBD2
CDR3 protein: CSARSSGTSPNEQFF
CDR3 DNA: TGCAGTGCTAGATCCTCCGGGACTAGCCCCAATGAGCAGTTCTTC

clone size: medium-sized
V gene: TRBV6-5
J gene: TRBJ2-5
D gene: TRBD2
CDR3 protein: CASSRTSGRGETQYF
CDR3 DNA: TGTGCCAGCAGCCGGACTAGCGGGAGGGGGGAGACCCAGTACTTC

clone size: medium-sized
V gene: TRBV12-3/TRBV12-4
J gene: TRBJ1-3
D gene: -
CDR3 protein: CASSFSGNTIYF
CDR3 DNA: TGTGCCAGCAGTTTCTCTGGAAACACCATATATTTT

clone size: medium-sized
V gene: TRBV19
J gene: TRBJ2-7
D gene: -
CDR3 protein: CASSIAPFYEQYF
CDR3 DNA: TGTGCCAGTAGTATCGCCCCTTTTTACGAGCAGTACTTC

clone size: medium-sized
V gene: TRBV29-1
J gene: TRBJ1-2
D gene: TRBD1
CDR3 protein: CSVEPQGARDTYTF
CDR3 DNA: TGCAGCGTTGAACCGCAGGGGGCACGGGATACCTACACCTTC

clone size: medium-sized
V gene: TRBV30
J gene: TRBJ2-2
D gene: -
CDR3 protein: CAWSASRVSGELFF
CDR3 DNA: TGTGCCTGGAGTGCCTCAAGAGTCAGCGGGGAGCTGTTTTTT

clone size: medium-sized
V gene: TRBV12-3/TRBV12-4
J gene: TRBJ2-2
D gene: TRBD2
CDR3 protein: CASSRVSGTLAGELFF
CDR3 DNA: TGTGCCAGCAGCCGCGTTAGCGGGACCCTCGCCGGGGAGCTGTTTTTT

clone size: medium-sized
V gene: TRBV19
J gene: TRBJ1-4
D gene: -
CDR3 protein: CASRHGKLFF
CDR3 DNA: TGTGCCAGTAGGCATGGAAAACTGTTTTTT

clone size: -
V gene: TRBV11-3
J gene: TRBJ2-7
D gene: TRBD1
CDR3 protein: CASSLGGQGGEQYF
CDR3 DNA: TGTGCCAGCAGCTTAGGCGGACAGGGCGGCGAGCAGTACTTC

clone size: medium-sized
V gene: TRBV19
J gene: TRBJ2-7
D gene: -
CDR3 protein: CASNPSLSSYEQYF
CDR3 DNA: TGTGCCAGTAACCCGAGCCTGAGCTCCTACGAGCAGTACTTC

clone size: medium-sized
V gene: TRBV15
J gene: TRBJ2-7
D gene: TRBD1
CDR3 protein: CATSRQGASEQYF
CDR3 DNA: TGTGCCACCAGCAGACAGGGGGCGTCCGAGCAGTACTTC

clone size: medium-sized
V gene: TRBV6-2/TRBV6-3
J gene: TRBJ2-5
D gene: -
CDR3 protein: CASSYSANRETQYF
CDR3 DNA: TGTGCCAGCAGTTACTCCGCTAACCGAGAGACCCAGTACTTC

clone size: -
V gene: TRBV7-9
J gene: TRBJ2-7
D gene: TRBD2
CDR3 protein: CASSHLRLAGSEQYF
CDR3 DNA: TGTGCCAGCAGCCACTTGCGACTAGCGGGAAGCGAGCAGTACTTC

clone size: -
V gene: TRBV11-3
J gene: TRBJ1-6
D gene: -
CDR3 protein: CASSLKGNSPLHF
CDR3 DNA: TGTGCCAGCAGCTTAAAGGGAAATTCACCCCTCCACTTT

clone size: medium-sized
V gene: TRBV6-5
J gene: TRBJ2-1
D gene: TRBD2
CDR3 protein: CASSEGGSYNEQFF
CDR3 DNA: TGTGCCAGCAGCGAGGGCGGGAGTTATAATGAGCAGTTCTTC

clone size: few
V gene: TRBV7-9
J gene: TRBJ2-5
D gene: -
CDR3 protein: CASSLEWTQETQYF
CDR3 DNA: TGTGCCAGCAGCTTAGAATGGACTCAAGAGACCCAGTACTTC

clone size: medium-sized
V gene: TRBV27
J gene: TRBJ2-1
D gene: TRBD2
CDR3 protein: CASSRGGIGNEQFF
CDR3 DNA: TGTGCCAGCAGCCGCGGGGGGATTGGCAATGAGCAGTTCTTC

clone size: -
V gene: TRBV20-1
J gene: TRBJ2-1
D gene: -
CDR3 protein: CSATLQDYNEQFF
CDR3 DNA: TGCAGTGCTACCTTGCAAGATTACAATGAGCAGTTCTTC

clone size: -
V gene: TRBV15
J gene: TRBJ2-5
D gene: TRBD1
CDR3 protein: CATSSGQGRETQYF
CDR3 DNA: TGTGCCACCAGCAGCGGACAGGGGCGGGAGACCCAGTACTTC

clone size: -
V gene: TRBV29-1
J gene: TRBJ2-7
D gene: -
CDR3 protein: CSAIRGAYEQYF
CDR3 DNA: TGCAGCGCGATCAGGGGGGCGTACGAGCAGTACTTC

clone size: medium-sized
V gene: TRBV12-3/TRBV12-4
J gene: TRBJ1-5
D gene: -
CDR3 protein: CASSPTGVGQQPQHF
CDR3 DNA: TGTGCCAGCAGTCCTACAGGAGTAGGTCAACAGCCCCAGCATTTT

clone size: many
V gene: TRBV5-6
J gene: TRBJ1-5
D gene: -
CDR3 protein: CASSLAKDQPQHF
CDR3 DNA: TGTGCCAGCAGCTTGGCCAAGGATCAGCCCCAGCATTTT

clone size: few
V gene: TRBV11-3
J gene: TRBJ2-7
D gene: TRBD1
CDR3 protein: CASSSVRDRGYEQYF
CDR3 DNA: TGTGCCAGCAGCTCAGTACGGGACAGGGGGTACGAGCAGTACTTC